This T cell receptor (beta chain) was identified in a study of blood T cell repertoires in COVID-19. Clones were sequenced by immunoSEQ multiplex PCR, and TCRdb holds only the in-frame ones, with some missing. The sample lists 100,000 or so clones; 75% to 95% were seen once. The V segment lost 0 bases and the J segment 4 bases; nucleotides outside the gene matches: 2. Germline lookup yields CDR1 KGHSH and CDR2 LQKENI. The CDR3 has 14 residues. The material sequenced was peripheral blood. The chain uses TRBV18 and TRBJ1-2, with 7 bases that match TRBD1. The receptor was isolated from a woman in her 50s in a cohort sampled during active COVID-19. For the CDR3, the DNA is TGTGCCAGCTCACCACCGGGACAGCCCTATGGCTACACCTTC. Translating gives CASSPPGQPYGYTF.